This T cell receptor beta chain was captured by sequencing in a study of blood T cell repertoires in COVID-19. In the study overall: Specimens from acute and convalescent COVID-19 originated in the United States, Italy and Spain. The cDNA or gDNA used as material had been derived from T cells, B-cell-depleted T cells, or PBMCs.

From germline, CDR1 is SNHLY and CDR2 FYNNEI. This CDR3 is built from 16 residues. V was pared by 4 bases and J by 5 bases, with 10 bases of the junction left unmatched. Adults between roughly 18 and 95 years of age took part from about two dozen US areas. Authors' analysis steps: Using reference gene primer amplification, nucleated cell counts were estimated. The repertoire was sequenced with immunoSEQ multiplex PCR; TCRdb's copy has only in-frame clones and lacks some. V and J calls plus clone size are reproduced from that table; the DNA served to infer D and trimming. The repertoire holds approximately 170,000 clones, with around 80% as singletons.

The sample taken for sequencing was PBMCs or T cells enriched from blood (not recorded which). The chain couples TRBV2 to TRBJ2-3; 9 bases are shared with TRBD2. The TCR sequence derives from a woman aged 50 to 60 in a cohort exposed to, infected with or recovered from COVID-19 (not recorded which). For the CDR3, the DNA is TGTGCCAGCAGTGTGTTGGCGGGGGGGCTTGGAGATACGCAGTATTTT. It yields the protein CASSVLAGGLGDTQYF.